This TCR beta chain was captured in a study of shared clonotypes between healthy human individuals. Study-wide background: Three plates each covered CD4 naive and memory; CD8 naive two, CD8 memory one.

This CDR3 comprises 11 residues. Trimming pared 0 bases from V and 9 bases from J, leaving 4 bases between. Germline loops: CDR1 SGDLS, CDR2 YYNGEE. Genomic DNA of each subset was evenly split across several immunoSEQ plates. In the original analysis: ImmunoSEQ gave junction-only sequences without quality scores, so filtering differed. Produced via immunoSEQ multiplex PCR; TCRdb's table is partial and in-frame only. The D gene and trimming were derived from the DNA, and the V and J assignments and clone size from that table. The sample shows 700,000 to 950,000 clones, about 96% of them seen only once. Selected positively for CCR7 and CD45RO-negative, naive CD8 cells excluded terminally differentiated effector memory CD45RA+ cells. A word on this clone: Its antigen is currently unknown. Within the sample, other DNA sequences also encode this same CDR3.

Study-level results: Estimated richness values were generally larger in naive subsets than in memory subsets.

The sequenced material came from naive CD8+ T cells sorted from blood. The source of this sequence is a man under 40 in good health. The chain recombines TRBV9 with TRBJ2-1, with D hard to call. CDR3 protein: CASSVGVEQFF. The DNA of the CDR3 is TGTGCCAGCAGCGTAGGAGTTGAGCAGTTCTTC.